Shown below are 19 T cell receptor beta chains from a single sample sequenced in a study of blood T cell repertoires in COVID-19. Profiled with immunoSEQ multiplex PCR; TCRdb holds only in-frame clones, not every one. The sample records 200,000 to 250,000 clones, 80% to 90% being singletons. The sequenced sample consisted of peripheral blood. These receptors were taken from an elderly woman with active or convalescent COVID-19.

The rearrangement links TRBV7-2 to TRBJ2-2; a possible D gene is TRBD1 (5 bases). Germline V gene data show CDR1 as SGHTA and CDR2 as FQGNSA. Trimming cost V 1 base and J 7 bases, with 13 bases left between them. The CDR3 spans 15 residues. CDR3 residues: CASSLEKGPIGELFF. Written as DNA, the CDR3 is TGTGCCAGCAGCTTAGAGAAGGGGCCGATCGGGGAGCTGTTTTTT.

On this clone itself: The same CDR3 is also encoded by other DNA sequences in this sample. The gene calls are TRBV28 and TRBJ2-7; D is undetermined. This CDR3 region has 13 residues. V was clipped by 2 bases and J by 0 bases, with 5 bases between them. Germline V gives CDR1 MDHEN, CDR2 SYDVKM. The CDR3 reads CASSLVASYEQYF. In DNA form, the CDR3 reads TGTGCCAGCAGTTTAGTAGCCTCCTACGAGCAGTACTTC.

The gene calls are TRBV6-2 or TRBV6-3 and TRBJ2-7; TRBD1 might be the D (6 bases). Trimming removed 6 bases from V and 5 bases from J, with 11 bases in between. Germline CDR1 MNHEY, CDR2 SVGEGT. This CDR3 comprises 12 residues. CDR3 sequence reads: CASSLEGDEQYF. The CDR3 coding sequence is TGTGCCAGCAGCCTCGAGGGGGACGAGCAGTACTTC.

The rearrangement joins TRBV5-1 to TRBJ2-2; the D is unclear. From germline, CDR1 is SGHRS and CDR2 YFSETQ. Trimming pared 1 base from V and 6 bases from J, leaving 16 bases between. CDR3 length: 16 residues. The CDR3 loop is CASSLFSSVVSGELFF. In DNA, the CDR3 is TGCGCCAGCAGCTTGTTTTCTTCAGTGGTGTCCGGGGAGCTGTTTTTT.

This clone occurred a few times. The chain has TRBV5-1 and TRBJ2-1, with 9 bases aligning to TRBD2. The trim removed 5 bases at V and 2 bases at J, leaving 8 bases unmatched. The CDR3 length is 16 residues. Per germline, CDR1 SGHRS and CDR2 YFSETQ. The chain's CDR3 is CASRLAGAGPYNEQFF. Written as DNA, the CDR3 is TGCGCCAGCAGGTTAGCGGGAGCTGGCCCCTACAATGAGCAGTTCTTC.

In this sample, this clone turned up a few times. The chain joins TRBV7-3 to TRBJ2-3, with 11 bases aligning to TRBD2. The CDR3 sequence is 18 residues long. Germline values: CDR1 SGHTA, CDR2 FQGTGA. V gave up 2 bases and J gave up 5 bases; unmatched junction bases: 12. The CDR3 here is CASSLGYSGRASEDTQYF. The CDR3 region has the DNA TGTGCCAGCAGCTTAGGATATAGCGGGAGGGCCAGTGAAGATACGCAGTATTTT.

The V gene is TRBV5-1, the J gene TRBJ2-2, with D possibly being TRBD2 (6 bases). In germline, CDR1 is SGHRS, CDR2 YFSETQ. CDR3 length equals 16 residues. V lost 2 bases to trimming and J lost 3 bases, with 14 bases between them. The CDR3 spells CASSLFSGADTGELFF. Here the CDR3 DNA reads TGCGCCAGCAGCTTATTTAGCGGAGCTGACACCGGGGAGCTGTTTTTT.

The chain combines TRBV28 with TRBJ1-5; no firm D call. Trimming shortened V by 8 bases and J by 0 bases, and 14 bases separated the two germline ends. Looked up from germline, CDR1 is MDHEN and CDR2 is SYDVKM. The CDR3 is 15 residues long. CDR3 amino acids: CASGNGVNSNQPQHF. The CDR3 DNA is TGTGCCAGCGGCAATGGTGTTAATAGCAATCAGCCCCAGCATTTT.

CDR3 DNA sequence: TGTGCCAGCTCAGTTAATTCCAGGGTCGGTGGCTACACCTTC. Translated: CASSVNSRVGGYTF. V gene TRBV6-5 combines with J gene TRBJ1-2, with a tentative D call TRBD1 (5 bases). Trimming took off 8 bases at V and 7 bases at J, with 20 bases between the two ends. CDR3 size: 14 residues. Germline CDR1 is MNHEY and CDR2 is SVGAGI.

The chain is built from TRBV28 and TRBJ2-3; 14 nucleotides agree with TRBD2. Germline V gives CDR1 MDHEN, CDR2 SYDVKM. V was clipped by 5 bases and J by 7 bases; unmatched bases: 8. The CDR3 runs 16 residues. The CDR3 is CASSVTSGGALYTQYF. As DNA, the CDR3 is TGTGCCAGCAGTGTGACTAGCGGGGGGGCTTTATATACGCAGTATTTT.

The J gene is TRBJ1-6, the V gene TRBV29-1; TRBD1 might be the D (6 bases). Germline CDR1 reads SQVTM; CDR2 reads ANQGSEA. Trimming shortened V by 7 bases and J by 9 bases, and 16 bases separated the two germline ends. The CDR3 runs 13 residues. The CDR3 region is CSARDTSSSPLHF. CDR3 sequence (DNA): TGCAGCGCTAGGGACACATCGTCTTCACCCCTCCACTTT. Together with reference TRBV29-1 and TRBJ1-6, the CDR3 gives the full variable domain: SAVISQKPSRDICQRGTSLTIQCQVDSQVTMMFWYRQQPGQSLTLIATANQGSEATYESGFVIDKFPISRPNLTFSTLTVSNMSPEDSSIYLCSARDTSSSPLHFGNGTRLTVT.

The chain uses TRBV5-1 and TRBJ1-2, with 7 positions matching TRBD1. V lost 0 bases and J lost 8; bases outside the gene matches: 4. Germline CDR1 reads SGHRS; CDR2 reads YFSETQ. The CDR3 has 13 amino acids. CDR3 in amino acids: CASSLEGGGGYTF. The CDR3 DNA reads as TGCGCCAGCAGCTTGGAAGGGGGCGGAGGCTACACCTTC.

V and J are TRBV7-2 and TRBJ2-5, with TRBD1 as a possible D gene (6 bases). This CDR3 spans 16 amino acids. CDR1 is SGHTA and CDR2 is FQGNSA in the germline V gene. Deletions cut 5 bases from V and 0 bases from J, with 16 bases between. This CDR3 is CASSPGQTEYQETQYF. CDR3 sequence (DNA): TGTGCCAGCAGCCCCGGACAGACAGAGTACCAAGAGACCCAGTACTTC. Combining the CDR3 with reference TRBV7-2 and TRBJ2-5 gives the whole variable domain GAGVSQSPSNKVTEKGKDVELRCDPISGHTALYWYRQSLGQGLEFLIYFQGNSAPDKSGLPSDRFSAERTGGSVSTLTIQRTQQEDSAVYLCASSPGQTEYQETQYFGPGTRLLVL.

This clone appeared a single time. The chain joins TRBV11-3 to TRBJ1-2; a weak D match, TRBD1 (5 bases). Trimming took 5 bases from V and 5 from J, leaving 12 bases between them. The CDR3 loop spans 13 amino acids. Germline CDR1 reads SGHNT; CDR2 reads YENEEA. The CDR3 DNA reads TGTGCCAGCAGCCCAGGGATCGGGTATGGCTACACCTTC. Translating it yields CASSPGIGYGYTF.

V gene TRBV28 combines with J gene TRBJ2-1; the match to TRBD2 covers 10 bases. The CDR3 spans 15 residues. V dropped 4 bases and J dropped 9; count of bases not matched to a gene: 9. The germline CDR1 and CDR2 sequences are MDHEN and SYDVKM. CDR3 amino acids: CASSSRTSGVTEQFF. CDR3 DNA: TGTGCCAGCAGTTCTCGTACTAGCGGGGTAACTGAGCAGTTCTTC.

Written as DNA, the CDR3 is TGTGCCAGCAGCTCCGGAGGGACTAGCGGGGGGCAAGAGACCCAGTACTTC. Residues: CASSSGGTSGGQETQYF. The chain couples TRBV9 to TRBJ2-5; 15 bases are shared with TRBD2. V lost 4 bases and J lost 2; bases outside the gene matches: 6. In germline, CDR1 is SGDLS, CDR2 YYNGEE. The CDR3 is made up of 17 amino acids.

The CDR3, as DNA: TGTGCCAGCAGCCAAGAACGGCACCGGGACAGGGATTTCGAGCAGTACTTC. Translating gives CASSQERHRDRDFEQYF. The chain combines TRBV3-1 (or the pseudogene TRBV3-2) with TRBJ2-7, with TRBD1 matching over 9 bases. The germline V gene has CDR1 LGHDT and CDR2 YNNKEL (reference sequence). The length of the CDR3 is 17 residues. Trimming at V came to 0 bases and at J to 6 bases, leaving 12 bases not matched to a gene.

V is TRBV7-6 and J is TRBJ1-5, with 7 bases lining up with TRBD1. This CDR3 has 13 amino acids. Germline CDR1 and CDR2: SGHVS and FNYEAQ. The junction had 1 base not matched to a gene; V was cut back by 0 bases and J by 8 bases. The CDR3 is CASSLAQGEPQHF. The CDR3 DNA is TGTGCCAGCAGCTTAGCGCAGGGGGAGCCCCAGCATTTT. The variable domain in full, with the rest retrieved from reference TRBV7-6 and TRBJ1-5, is GAGVSQSPRYKVTKRGQDVALRCDPISGHVSLYWYRQALGQGPEFLTYFNYEAQQDKSGLPNDRFSAERPEGSISTLTIQRTEQRDSAMYRCASSLAQGEPQHFGDGTRLSIL.

V usage is TRBV7-2 and J usage is TRBJ2-5; the match to TRBD1 covers 11 bases. This CDR3 has 15 residues. V lost 5 bases and J lost 5; bases outside the gene matches: 7. Germline CDR1 SGHTA, CDR2 FQGNSA. CDR3 coding DNA: TGTGCCAGCAGCCCCGGACAGGGGGCGCCGGAGACCCAGTACTTC. Its translation is CASSPGQGAPETQYF.